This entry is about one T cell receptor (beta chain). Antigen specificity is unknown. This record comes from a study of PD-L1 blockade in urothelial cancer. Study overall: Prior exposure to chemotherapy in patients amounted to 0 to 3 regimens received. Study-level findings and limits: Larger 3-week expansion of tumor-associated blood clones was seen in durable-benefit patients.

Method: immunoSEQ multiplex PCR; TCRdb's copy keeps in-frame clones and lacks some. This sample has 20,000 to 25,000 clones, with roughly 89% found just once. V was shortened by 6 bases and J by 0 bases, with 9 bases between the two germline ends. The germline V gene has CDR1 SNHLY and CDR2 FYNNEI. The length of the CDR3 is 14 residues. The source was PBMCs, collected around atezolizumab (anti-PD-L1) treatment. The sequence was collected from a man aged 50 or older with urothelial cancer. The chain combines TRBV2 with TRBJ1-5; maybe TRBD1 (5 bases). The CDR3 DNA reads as TGTGCCAGCAGGGGACTCAGTAGCAATCAGCCCCAGCATTTT. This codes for CASRGLSSNQPQHF. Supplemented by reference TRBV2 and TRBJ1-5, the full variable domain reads EPEVTQTPSHQVTQMGQEVILRCVPISNHLYFYWYRQILGQKVEFLVSFYNNEISEKSEIFDDQFSVERPDGSNFTLKIRSTKLEDSAMYFCASRGLSSNQPQHFGDGTRLSIL.